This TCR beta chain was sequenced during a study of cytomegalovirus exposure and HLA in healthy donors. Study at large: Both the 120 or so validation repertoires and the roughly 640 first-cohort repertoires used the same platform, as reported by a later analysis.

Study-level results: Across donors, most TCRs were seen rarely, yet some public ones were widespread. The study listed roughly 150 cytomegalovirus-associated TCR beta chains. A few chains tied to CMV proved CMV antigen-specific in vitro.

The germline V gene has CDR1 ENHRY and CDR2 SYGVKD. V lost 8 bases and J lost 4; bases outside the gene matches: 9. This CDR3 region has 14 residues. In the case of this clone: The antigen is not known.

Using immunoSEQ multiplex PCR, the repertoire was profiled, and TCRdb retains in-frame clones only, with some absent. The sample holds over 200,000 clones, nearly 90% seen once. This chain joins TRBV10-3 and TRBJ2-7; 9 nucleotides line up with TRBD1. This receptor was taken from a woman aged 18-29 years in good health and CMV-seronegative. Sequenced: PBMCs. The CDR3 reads CAIGRDRVPYEQYV. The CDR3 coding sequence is TGTGCCATCGGCCGGGACAGGGTCCCTTACGAGCAGTACGTC.